The 5 T cell receptor beta chains in this list originate from one sample, sequenced in a study of T cells after yellow fever vaccination. TCRdb reanalysed the 5' RACE reads using MiXCR and keeps one entry per CDR3 protein. The data show 300,000 to 350,000 distinct CDR3 sequences, about 4% seen once. The sample in question was PBMCs, obtained 5 days after the yellow fever booster vaccination. Receptor source: a man aged 18 to 30 who received the YFV17D yellow fever vaccine.

The chain recombines TRBV20-1 with TRBJ2-4; 7 bases agree with TRBD1. Germline-derived CDR1 and CDR2 are DFQATT and SNEGSKA (reference sequence). CDR3 length: 15 amino acids. V shed 1 base, J shed 6 bases, and the junction held 9 bases outside the gene matches. The CDR3 DNA reads TGCAGTGCTAGAGCCGGACGACAGGGCGGAAACATTCAGTACTTC. It codes for CSARAGRQGGNIQYF.

This clonotype showed up many times. V and J are TRBV5-1 and TRBJ2-1; 10 bases fit TRBD2. The J segment lost 4 bases and the V segment lost 4 bases, leaving 5 bases of the junction unmatched. Per germline, CDR1 SGHRS and CDR2 YFSETQ. CDR3 length: 15 residues. The CDR3 sequence: CASSVTSGVYNEQFF. The CDR3 region has the DNA TGCGCCAGCAGCGTAACTAGCGGGGTATACAATGAGCAGTTCTTC.

This rearrangement joins TRBV23-1 to TRBJ1-4; D is perhaps TRBD1 (5 bases). TRBV23-1 is an ORF for which the function is uncertain. V lost 2 bases, J lost 6 bases, and 19 bases lay in between. CDR3 length: 17 residues. The CDR3, as DNA: TGCGCCAGCAGTCAAGTCACGGGGCGGGGAGATGATGAAAAACTGTTTTTT. Its protein product is CASSQVTGRGDDEKLFF.

This clonotype was detected a few times. The chain joins TRBV5-5 to TRBJ2-5; 13 nucleotides line up with TRBD2. The J segment lost 3 bases and the V segment lost 4 bases, leaving 3 bases of the junction unmatched. CDR3 length: 15 residues. The germline gives CDR1 SGHKS, CDR2 YYEKEE (reference sequence). CDR3 amino acids: CASSQTSGGKETQYF. DNA for the CDR3: TGTGCCAGCAGCCAGACTAGCGGGGGGAAAGAGACCCAGTACTTC.

The genes are TRBV4-2 and TRBJ1-5; D might be TRBD1 (6 bases). CDR3 length: 16 residues. Trimming took off 0 bases at V and 12 bases at J, with 21 bases between the two ends. Germline V gene data show CDR1 as LGHNA and CDR2 as YNFKEQ. This CDR3 is CASSQDNAGAGTYQHF. The CDR3 nucleotides read TGTGCCAGCAGCCAAGATAATGCAGGGGCCGGGACATACCAGCATTTT.